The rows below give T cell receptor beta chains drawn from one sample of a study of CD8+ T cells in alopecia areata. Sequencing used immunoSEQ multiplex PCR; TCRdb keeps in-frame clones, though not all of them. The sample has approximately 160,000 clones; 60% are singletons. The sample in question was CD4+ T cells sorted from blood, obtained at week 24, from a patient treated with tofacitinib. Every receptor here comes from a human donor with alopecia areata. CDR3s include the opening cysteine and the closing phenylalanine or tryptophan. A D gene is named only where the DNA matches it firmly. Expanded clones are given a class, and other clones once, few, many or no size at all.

CDR3nt: TGCGCCAGCAGCTTGGATGGGTCCTACGAGCAGTACTTC; CDR3aa: CASSLDGSYEQYF; j_gene: TRBJ2-7; len: 13; v_gene: TRBV5-1; abundance: .; d_gene: .
CDR3nt: TGTGCCAGCAGTGTAAACAGGGACAACACTGAAGCTTTCTTT; CDR3aa: CASSVNRDNTEAFF; j_gene: TRBJ1-1; len: 14; v_gene: TRBV25-1; abundance: .; d_gene: .
CDR3nt: TGTGCCAGCACCAGACAGGAGAGCTACACCTTC; CDR3aa: CASTRQESYTF; j_gene: TRBJ1-2; len: 11; v_gene: TRBV25-1; abundance: .; d_gene: .
CDR3nt: TGTGCCAGCAGCTCGAAGTACGAGCAGTACTTC; CDR3aa: CASSSKYEQYF; j_gene: TRBJ2-7; len: 11; v_gene: TRBV11-2; abundance: few; d_gene: .
CDR3nt: TGTGCCAGCAGTGGTATGGCGGGACTAGGGGCTGAAGCTTTCTTT; CDR3aa: CASSGMAGLGAEAFF; j_gene: TRBJ1-1; len: 15; v_gene: TRBV25-1; abundance: .; d_gene: .
CDR3nt: TGCAGTGTGCAGGACACCGGGGAGCTGTTTTTT; CDR3aa: CSVQDTGELFF; j_gene: TRBJ2-2; len: 11; v_gene: TRBV20-1; abundance: few; d_gene: .
CDR3nt: TGCGCCAGCAGTCCGAAAGGGACTACACAAGAGACCCAGTACTTC; CDR3aa: CASSPKGTTQETQYF; j_gene: TRBJ2-5; len: 15; v_gene: TRBV23-1; abundance: .; d_gene: TRBD2
CDR3nt: TGCGCCAGCAGCCCCGCCGAACTTAACTATGGCTACACCTTC; CDR3aa: CASSPAELNYGYTF; j_gene: TRBJ1-2; len: 14; v_gene: TRBV5-1; abundance: .; d_gene: .
CDR3nt: TGCAGCGCCGAAGGACAGGGCGACAACTATGGCTACACCTTC; CDR3aa: CSAEGQGDNYGYTF; j_gene: TRBJ1-2; len: 14; v_gene: TRBV29-1; abundance: once; d_gene: TRBD1
CDR3nt: TGCAGCGTGTCAGGGAACCTCAATCAGCCCCAGCATTTT; CDR3aa: CSVSGNLNQPQHF; j_gene: TRBJ1-5; len: 13; v_gene: TRBV29-1; abundance: .; d_gene: .
CDR3nt: TGTGCCAGCAGTAGCCGTGGGGGGGATACGCAGTATTTT; CDR3aa: CASSSRGGDTQYF; j_gene: TRBJ2-3; len: 13; v_gene: TRBV27; abundance: .; d_gene: .
CDR3nt: TGTGCCAGCAGCGTCGGGAGCCAACAAGAGACCCAGTACTTC; CDR3aa: CASSVGSQQETQYF; j_gene: TRBJ2-5; len: 14; v_gene: TRBV2; abundance: .; d_gene: .
CDR3nt: TGTGCCAGCAGCCCCTCCGGATCGAGGGGGGGCAAGCAGACCCAGTACTTC; CDR3aa: CASSPSGSRGGKQTQYF; j_gene: TRBJ2-5; len: 17; v_gene: TRBV7-9; abundance: few; d_gene: .
CDR3nt: TGCAGCGTTGAAGGTGCTCGGGAGACAGGAGCTTTCTTT; CDR3aa: CSVEGARETGAFF; j_gene: TRBJ1-1; len: 13; v_gene: TRBV29-1; abundance: .; d_gene: .
CDR3nt: TGTGCCAGCAGCAAACAGGGGAGGAACACTGAAGCTTTCTTT; CDR3aa: CASSKQGRNTEAFF; j_gene: TRBJ1-1; len: 14; v_gene: TRBV6-5; abundance: .; d_gene: TRBD1
CDR3nt: TGTGCCAGCAGTGAACTCGACAGGGGCAGGGACGAGCAGTACTTC; CDR3aa: CASSELDRGRDEQYF; j_gene: TRBJ2-7; len: 15; v_gene: TRBV2; abundance: few; d_gene: TRBD1
CDR3nt: TGCGCCAGCAGCGTGGACAGAGACACCGGGGAGCTGTTTTTT; CDR3aa: CASSVDRDTGELFF; j_gene: TRBJ2-2; len: 14; v_gene: TRBV5-1; abundance: .; d_gene: .